This is a list of T cell receptor beta chains from one sample in a study of cytomegalovirus exposure and HLA in healthy donors. Assay used: immunoSEQ multiplex PCR; TCRdb lists only in-frame clones, some missing. The sample lists approximately 130,000 clones, roughly 71% occurring once. The sequencing input was PBMCs. All receptors derive from a woman aged 40 to 49 in good health and CMV-seronegative. The CDR3 runs from the conserved cysteine through the conserved F or W. A D gene is named only where the DNA matches it firmly. Clone size is not always given. Where it is, it says once, few, many or a class for expanded clones.

D: -; size: -; length: 15; V: TRBV9; J: TRBJ1-5; CDR3: CASSVGSGINQPQHF; DNA: TGTGCCAGCAGCGTAGGATCCGGGATCAATCAGCCCCAGCATTTT
D: TRBD1; size: -; length: 14; V: TRBV5-4; J: TRBJ1-4; CDR3: CASSKQGADEKLFF; DNA: TGTGCCAGCAGCAAACAGGGGGCTGATGAAAAACTGTTTTTT
D: TRBD1; size: -; length: 15; V: TRBV13; J: TRBJ1-1; CDR3: CASSDPGGQALTAFF; DNA: TGTGCCAGCAGCGACCCCGGAGGACAGGCCTTGACGGCTTTCTTT
D: TRBD1; size: -; length: 12; V: TRBV29-1; J: TRBJ1-4; CDR3: CSVEGDSEKLFF; DNA: TGCAGCGTTGAAGGGGACAGTGAAAAACTGTTTTTT
D: -; size: -; length: 10; V: TRBV29-1; J: TRBJ1-2; CDR3: CSAADSRYTF; DNA: TGCAGCGCTGCGGACAGTCGCTACACCTTC
D: -; size: once; length: 16; V: TRBV28; J: TRBJ1-6; CDR3: CASSLRLGAVIGALHF; DNA: TGTGCCAGCAGTTTGAGGCTTGGGGCCGTTATTGGGGCCCTCCACTTT
D: -; size: -; length: 14; V: TRBV6-5; J: TRBJ1-2; CDR3: CASSYSAVNYGYTF; DNA: TGTGCCAGCAGTTACTCGGCCGTTAACTATGGCTACACCTTC
D: TRBD2; size: -; length: 16; V: TRBV5-1; J: TRBJ2-5; CDR3: CASSFTLAGGQETQYF; DNA: TGCGCCAGCAGCTTCACCCTAGCGGGGGGTCAAGAGACCCAGTACTTC
D: -; size: -; length: 16; V: TRBV7-9; J: TRBJ1-1; CDR3: CASSFGGPSRETEAFF; DNA: TGTGCCAGCAGCTTCGGGGGGCCTTCTAGGGAAACTGAAGCTTTCTTT
D: TRBD2; size: once; length: 15; V: TRBV11-2; J: TRBJ2-1; CDR3: CASSTLAGVWNEQFF; DNA: TGTGCCAGCAGCACCCTAGCGGGGGTCTGGAATGAGCAGTTCTTC
D: TRBD1; size: -; length: 15; V: TRBV6-1; J: TRBJ1-2; CDR3: CASSVGGQGIYGYTF; DNA: TGTGCCAGCAGTGTAGGGGGACAGGGGATCTATGGCTACACCTTC
D: -; size: -; length: 13; V: TRBV15; J: TRBJ1-1; CDR3: CATSRDMNTEAFF; DNA: TGTGCCACCAGCCGAGATATGAACACTGAAGCTTTCTTT
D: -; size: few; length: 12; V: TRBV13; J: TRBJ2-1; CDR3: CASSPQYNEQFF; DNA: TGTGCCAGCAGCCCCCAGTACAATGAGCAGTTCTTC
D: TRBD2; size: few; length: 14; V: TRBV4-3; J: TRBJ2-7; CDR3: CASSQGLAAGEQYF; DNA: TGCGCCAGCAGCCAAGGCCTAGCGGCGGGCGAGCAGTACTTC
D: -; size: -; length: 16; V: TRBV19; J: TRBJ2-1; CDR3: CASSTRGQSPYNEQFF; DNA: TGTGCCAGTAGTACGAGAGGACAGTCTCCCTACAATGAGCAGTTCTTC
D: -; size: -; length: 16; V: TRBV10-3; J: TRBJ1-1; CDR3: CAISDRAGRGNTEAFF; DNA: TGTGCCATCAGTGATAGGGCAGGGCGGGGGAACACTGAAGCTTTCTTT
D: TRBD1; size: few; length: 16; V: TRBV25-1; J: TRBJ2-7; CDR3: CASSEGTGGKVYEQYF; DNA: TGTGCCAGCAGTGAAGGGACAGGGGGAAAGGTCTACGAGCAGTACTTC
D: TRBD1; size: -; length: 15; V: TRBV5-5; J: TRBJ1-5; CDR3: CASSLAGSRDSSVHF; DNA: TGTGCCAGCAGCTTGGCGGGCTCCCGGGACAGTTCGGTGCATTTT
D: -; size: -; length: 13; V: TRBV5-6; J: TRBJ2-3; CDR3: CASSLDSTDTQYF; DNA: TGTGCCAGCAGCCTAGACAGCACAGATACGCAGTATTTT
D: TRBD1; size: -; length: 16; V: TRBV19; J: TRBJ2-1; CDR3: CASSKDRDNTYNEQFF; DNA: TGTGCCAGTAGTAAGGACAGGGATAATACCTACAATGAGCAGTTCTTC
D: TRBD1; size: -; length: 15; V: TRBV5-1; J: TRBJ1-2; CDR3: CASSFLPGQGGGYTF; DNA: TGCGCCAGCAGCTTCCTCCCGGGACAGGGGGGCGGCTACACCTTC
D: -; size: -; length: 13; V: TRBV13; J: TRBJ2-3; CDR3: CASRLAGTDTQYF; DNA: TGTGCCAGCAGGCTGGCGGGCACAGATACGCAGTATTTT
D: TRBD1; size: few; length: 14; V: TRBV7-8; J: TRBJ1-2; CDR3: CASSLPGQGHRYTF; DNA: TGTGCCAGCAGCTTACCGGGACAGGGACATCGCTACACCTTC
D: -; size: few; length: 16; V: TRBV18; J: TRBJ1-4; CDR3: CASSPPGVGTNEKLFF; DNA: TGTGCCAGCTCACCGCCGGGGGTAGGCACTAATGAAAAACTGTTTTTT
D: -; size: -; length: 12; V: TRBV10-1; J: TRBJ2-2; CDR3: CASRTNTGELFF; DNA: TGCGCCAGCAGAACTAACACCGGGGAGCTGTTTTTT
D: TRBD1; size: -; length: 13; V: TRBV29-1; J: TRBJ2-1; CDR3: CSVRQGSYNEQFF; DNA: TGCAGCGTCCGACAGGGCTCCTACAATGAGCAGTTCTTC
D: -; size: -; length: 17; V: TRBV5-4; J: TRBJ2-3; CDR3: CASTSQTRGRGTDTQYF; DNA: TGTGCCAGCACCTCCCAAACTCGTGGCAGGGGCACAGATACGCAGTATTTT
D: TRBD1; size: -; length: 15; V: TRBV29-1; J: TRBJ1-4; CDR3: CSVGGQGRTGEKLFF; DNA: TGCAGCGTTGGGGGACAGGGGAGGACCGGTGAAAAACTGTTTTTT
D: TRBD2; size: -; length: 16; V: TRBV5-1; J: TRBJ2-1; CDR3: CASSLVLAGGYNEQFF; DNA: TGCGCCAGCAGCTTGGTATTAGCGGGGGGTTACAATGAGCAGTTCTTC
D: TRBD2; size: once; length: 17; V: TRBV29-1; J: TRBJ2-1; CDR3: CSVDTLAGGRNYNEQFF; DNA: TGCAGCGTTGACACCCTAGCGGGGGGTCGGAACTACAATGAGCAGTTCTTC
D: TRBD1; size: few; length: 16; V: TRBV4-3; J: TRBJ2-7; CDR3: CASSQGTGTGAYEQYF; DNA: TGCGCCAGCAGCCAAGGGACCGGGACAGGGGCCTACGAGCAGTACTTC
D: -; size: few; length: 15; V: TRBV2; J: TRBJ1-5; CDR3: CASSLDRQGNQPQHF; DNA: TGTGCCAGCAGTCTAGACAGACAGGGCAATCAGCCCCAGCATTTT
D: TRBD1; size: -; length: 14; V: TRBV6-5; J: TRBJ1-2; CDR3: CASSFLQGNYGYTF; DNA: TGTGCCAGCAGTTTCCTACAGGGGAACTATGGCTACACCTTC
D: -; size: once; length: 12; V: TRBV27; J: TRBJ1-2; CDR3: CASREQGYGYTF; DNA: TGTGCCAGCAGGGAACAGGGCTATGGCTACACCTTC
D: -; size: -; length: 14; V: TRBV6-1; J: TRBJ1-5; CDR3: CASSEGTAIEPQHF; DNA: TGTGCCAGCAGTGAAGGGACAGCCATCGAGCCCCAGCATTTT
D: -; size: -; length: 15; V: TRBV5-6; J: TRBJ1-1; CDR3: CASSLGVSRSSRAFF; DNA: TGTGCCAGCAGCTTGGGGGTCAGCCGAAGTAGCAGAGCTTTCTTT
D: -; size: -; length: 17; V: TRBV7-6; J: TRBJ2-1; CDR3: CASSLEASPKRHNEQFF; DNA: TGTGCCAGCAGCTTAGAAGCTAGCCCGAAACGGCACAATGAGCAGTTCTTC
D: TRBD1; size: -; length: 15; V: TRBV7-9; J: TRBJ1-1; CDR3: CASSTDRALNTEAFF; DNA: TGTGCCAGCAGCACAGACAGGGCGCTGAACACTGAAGCTTTCTTT
D: -; size: few; length: 13; V: TRBV7-9; J: TRBJ1-2; CDR3: CASSLGHLYGYTF; DNA: TGTGCCAGCAGCTTAGGACACCTCTATGGCTACACCTTC
D: -; size: -; length: 16; V: TRBV6-1; J: TRBJ2-1; CDR3: CASSESGHKSYNEQFF; DNA: TGTGCCAGCAGTGAATCGGGACACAAGTCCTACAATGAGCAGTTCTTC
D: TRBD1; size: once; length: 18; V: TRBV18; J: TRBJ2-7; CDR3: CASSPIRVGQGGSYEQYF; DNA: TGTGCCAGCTCACCTATTCGAGTTGGACAGGGGGGCTCCTACGAGCAGTACTTC
D: -; size: -; length: 12; V: TRBV29-1; J: TRBJ1-1; CDR3: CSVLRTESEAFF; DNA: TGCAGCGTTCTTCGGACTGAGTCTGAAGCTTTCTTT
D: -; size: -; length: 17; V: TRBV27; J: TRBJ1-1; CDR3: CASSSLTGVMWETEAFF; DNA: TGTGCCAGCAGTTCGTTAACCGGTGTCATGTGGGAGACTGAAGCTTTCTTT
D: TRBD1; size: -; length: 15; V: TRBV7-2; J: TRBJ1-1; CDR3: CASSLEARGLSEAFF; DNA: TGTGCCAGCAGCTTAGAGGCCAGGGGGCTATCTGAAGCTTTCTTT
D: TRBD1; size: once; length: 15; V: TRBV7-9; J: TRBJ2-7; CDR3: CASSFMDRDTYEQYF; DNA: TGTGCCAGCAGCTTCATGGACAGGGACACCTACGAGCAGTACTTC
D: TRBD2; size: -; length: 16; V: TRBV7-2; J: TRBJ2-1; CDR3: CASSLAASGESNEQFF; DNA: TGTGCCAGCAGCTTAGCGGCTAGCGGGGAATCCAATGAGCAGTTCTTC
D: -; size: -; length: 14; V: TRBV5-1; J: TRBJ2-3; CDR3: CASSPLLATDTQYF; DNA: TGCGCCAGCAGCCCACTACTAGCTACAGATACGCAGTATTTT
D: TRBD1; size: -; length: 14; V: TRBV7-9; J: TRBJ1-4; CDR3: CASTLGQANEKLFF; DNA: TGTGCCAGCACCTTGGGACAGGCCAATGAAAAACTGTTTTTT
D: TRBD1; size: -; length: 15; V: TRBV6-5; J: TRBJ2-7; CDR3: CASSYSGTGVGEQYF; DNA: TGTGCCAGCAGTTACTCGGGTACAGGGGTTGGCGAGCAGTACTTC
D: TRBD1; size: few; length: 12; V: TRBV6-5; J: TRBJ2-1; CDR3: CASSKDRDEQFF; DNA: TGTGCCAGCAGCAAAGACAGGGACGAGCAGTTCTTC
D: -; size: few; length: 14; V: TRBV2; J: TRBJ1-5; CDR3: CASRGDTGNQPQHF; DNA: TGTGCCAGCAGGGGAGATACAGGGAATCAGCCCCAGCATTTT
D: TRBD1; size: -; length: 14; V: TRBV4-1; J: TRBJ2-7; CDR3: CASSQPGQGHEQYF; DNA: TGCGCCAGCAGCCAACCGGGACAGGGACACGAGCAGTACTTC
D: -; size: -; length: 14; V: TRBV9; J: TRBJ2-5; CDR3: CASSGPRYQETQYF; DNA: TGTGCCAGCAGCGGTCCGCGGTACCAAGAGACCCAGTACTTC
D: TRBD1; size: -; length: 15; V: TRBV5-1; J: TRBJ1-4; CDR3: CASSLGTTGSEKLFF; DNA: TGCGCCAGCAGCTTGGGAACGACAGGGAGTGAAAAACTGTTTTTT
D: -; size: -; length: 14; V: TRBV2; J: TRBJ1-2; CDR3: CASRGDSTYYGYTF; DNA: TGTGCCAGCAGGGGTGACAGCACATACTATGGCTACACCTTC
D: TRBD2; size: once; length: 16; V: TRBV27; J: TRBJ2-3; CDR3: CASSLAGLASTDTQYF; DNA: TGTGCCAGCAGTTTGGCTGGACTAGCCTCCACAGATACGCAGTATTTT
D: TRBD1; size: -; length: 13; V: TRBV14; J: TRBJ1-6; CDR3: CASSHTGGRALHF; DNA: TGTGCCAGCAGCCACACAGGGGGTCGCGCCCTCCACTTT
D: -; size: once; length: 15; V: TRBV29-1; J: TRBJ2-5; CDR3: CSASRLRPSGETQYF; DNA: TGCAGTGCTTCCCGGCTCCGGCCGTCCGGGGAGACCCAGTACTTC
D: -; size: -; length: 14; V: TRBV2; J: TRBJ1-2; CDR3: CARGGRGAYYGYTF; DNA: TGTGCCAGGGGGGGACGGGGGGCCTACTATGGCTACACCTTC